The clone carrying this T cell receptor (beta chain) was detected only once. It was cDNA, reverse transcribed from extracted RNA, that served as the sequencing template. Only in-frame clones appear in the TCRdb table, and some are missing; sequencing was by immunoSEQ multiplex PCR. This sample has some 170,000 clones; roughly 50% occur once, and the top ten carry about 10%. The data originate from a study of CD8+ T cells in alopecia areata. Study-wide background: Each day, treated patients took oral tofacitinib twice, at 5 to 10 mg per dose.

The treatment was: oral pan-JAK inhibitor, 5-10 mg twice daily. CD4+ and CD8+ T cells were sorted from PBMCs stained for CD3, CD4 and CD8. Germline CDR1 and CDR2: SQVTM and ANQGSEA. Deletions cut 4 bases from V and 2 bases from J, with 8 bases between. The CDR3 consists of 12 residues. Sequencing was performed on CD8+ T cells sorted from blood, taken at week 24, from a patient treated with tofacitinib. This TCR was recovered from a human donor with alopecia areata. This sequence joins TRBV29-1 and TRBJ1-1; D is uncertain. The CDR3 nucleotides are TGCAGCGTTGGCGGCAGTAACACTGAAGCTTTCTTT. Its translation: CSVGGSNTEAFF.